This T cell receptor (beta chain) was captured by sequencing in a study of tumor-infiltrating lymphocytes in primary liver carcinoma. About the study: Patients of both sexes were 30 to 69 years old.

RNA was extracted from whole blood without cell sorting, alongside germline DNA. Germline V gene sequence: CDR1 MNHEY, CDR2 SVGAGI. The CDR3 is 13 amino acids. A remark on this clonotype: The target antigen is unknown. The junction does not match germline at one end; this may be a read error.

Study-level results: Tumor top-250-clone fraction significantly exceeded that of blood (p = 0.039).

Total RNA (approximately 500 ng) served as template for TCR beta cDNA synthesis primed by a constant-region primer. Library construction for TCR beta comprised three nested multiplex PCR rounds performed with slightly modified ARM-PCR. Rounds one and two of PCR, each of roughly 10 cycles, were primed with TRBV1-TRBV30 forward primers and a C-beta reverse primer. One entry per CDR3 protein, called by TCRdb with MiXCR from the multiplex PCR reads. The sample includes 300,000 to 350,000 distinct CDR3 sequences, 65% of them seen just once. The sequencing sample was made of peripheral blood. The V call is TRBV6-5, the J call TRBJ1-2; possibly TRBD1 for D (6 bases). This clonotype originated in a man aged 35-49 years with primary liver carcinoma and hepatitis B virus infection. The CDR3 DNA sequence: TGTACCAGTAGGCGCGCAGGGGTCGTTGGCTACACCTTC. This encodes CTSRRAGVVGYTF.